The 27 T cell receptor beta chains below all came from one sample that was sequenced in a study of metastatic and nonmetastatic thyroid tumors. The entire patient cohort was treatment-naive prior to thyroid surgery. TCRdb re-called the PCR reads via MiXCR. The sample yields tens of thousands of clones, approximately 25% seen once. Sequencing was done on a sample of tumor tissue. These TCRs come from a female donor with papillary thyroid cancer or a benign thyroid nodule (not recorded which). Some clones in this sample may be carry-over from other donors' samples.

The rearrangement uses TRBV5-8 and TRBJ2-2; 8 nucleotides agree with TRBD2. This CDR3 spans 15 amino acids. V gave up 3 bases and J gave up 2 bases; unmatched junction bases: 3. The germline V gene encodes CDR1 SGHTS and CDR2 YDEGEE. The CDR3 region has the DNA TGTGCCAGCAGCTATCGGGGGGGCAACACCGGGGAGCTGTTTTTT. Its protein is CASSYRGGNTGELFF.

By share, this clone ranks as medium-sized. DNA for the CDR3: TGTGCCAGCAGTGTAATCCCGACTAGCGGATACAATGAGCAGTTCTTC. It yields the protein CASSVIPTSGYNEQFF. The chain couples TRBV6-1 to TRBJ2-1; 9 positions agree with TRBD2. The length of the CDR3 is 16 residues. Germline loops: CDR1 MNHNS, CDR2 SASEGT. After removal of 4 bases from V and 4 bases from J, the junction contained 8 bases not matched to a gene.

The rearrangement uses TRBV7-2 and TRBJ2-3; 8 bases are shared with TRBD2. CDR1 is SGHTA and CDR2 is FQGNSA in the germline V gene. The V gene end was trimmed by 0 bases and the J gene end by 3 bases; junction bases not matched to a gene: 5. This CDR3 has 16 amino acids. CDR3 in amino acids: CASSLAAGVLTDTQYF. CDR3 bases: TGTGCCAGCAGCTTAGCAGCGGGAGTACTTACAGATACGCAGTATTTT.

This clone has more than one count but fewer than ten. The chain has TRBV6-1 and TRBJ1-6, with D maybe TRBD1 (5 bases). Germline loops: CDR1 MNHNS, CDR2 SASEGT. This CDR3 spans 13 amino acids. Trimming left V 7 bases short and J 7 bases short, with 11 bases between. CDR3 region: CASTGDGNSPLHF. Here the CDR3 DNA reads TGTGCCAGCACCGGGGACGGGAATTCACCCCTCCACTTT.

This clone was seen only a few times. Since a much larger clone is just one base distant, this may be a read error. Other DNA sequences in the sample encode the same CDR3. The chain is built from TRBV28 and TRBJ2-1, with D perhaps TRBD2 (9 bases). With 3 bases removed from V and 7 bases from J, the gap between germline ends came to 31 bases. The CDR3 runs 20 residues. Germline V lookup: CDR1 MDHEN, CDR2 SYDVKM. The CDR3 is CASSFMTRGRGRALRNEQFF. The DNA for the CDR3 is TGTGCCAGCAGTTTTATGACCAGGGGGCGCGGGAGGGCCCTCCGTAATGAGCAGTTCTTC.

This clone was counted only a few times. The chain carries TRBV6-1 and TRBJ2-7; D is uncertain. This CDR3 has 11 amino acids. V lost 5 bases to trimming and J lost 4 bases, with 6 bases between them. Germline CDR1 and CDR2: MNHNS and SASEGT. CDR3 loop: CASSQLYEQYF. Written as DNA, the CDR3 is TGTGCCAGCAGTCAACTGTACGAGCAGTACTTC.

The chain combines TRBV18 with TRBJ2-7; the D gene is possibly TRBD2 (5 bases). The CDR3 consists of 14 residues. V gave up 5 bases and J gave up 0 bases, with 11 bases separating them. Germline CDR1 KGHSH, CDR2 LQKENI. The CDR3 here is CASSGRLSSYEQYF. In DNA, the CDR3 is TGTGCCAGCTCAGGGAGATTGAGCTCCTACGAGCAGTACTTC.

This clone was detected once. This may come from a read error, since a much larger clone is one base off. This chain links TRBV5-6 with TRBJ2-7; D is uncertain. CDR3 length equals 13 residues. Germline CDR1 reads SGHDT; CDR2 reads YYEEEE. V shed 1 base and J shed 9 bases, with 14 bases lying between them. This chain's CDR3 is CASSLSVRTRQYF. The CDR3 DNA is TGTGCCAGCAGCTTGTCGGTCAGAACGAGGCAGTACTTC.

On this clone itself: Compared with germline, one end of the junction differs, possibly owing to a read error. V is TRBV20-1 and J is TRBJ1-1; D not resolved. This CDR3 is 12 amino acids long. The V gene's germline CDR1 is DFQATT and CDR2 SNEGSKA (reference sequence). The CDR3 loop is CSSSVRNTEAFF. The CDR3 coding sequence is TGCAGTTCTAGCGTTCGCAACACTGAAGCTTTCTTT.

This clone came up many times. This chain joins TRBV20-1 and TRBJ2-3; 12 bases align to TRBD2. The germline V gene encodes CDR1 DFQATT and CDR2 SNEGSKA (reference sequence). This CDR3 has 15 residues. V gave up 5 bases and J gave up 4 bases; unmatched junction bases: 7. CDR3 in amino acids: CSASSSGRAADTQYF. CDR3 in DNA: TGCAGTGCTTCCTCTAGCGGGAGGGCAGCAGATACGCAGTATTTT.

The chain recombines TRBV12-3 or TRBV12-4 with TRBJ2-7; maybe TRBD2 (5 bases). Trimming cost V 3 bases and J 7 bases, with 16 bases left between them. The CDR3 loop spans 14 amino acids. CDR3 bases: TGTGCCAGCAGTTTGGTAGCGTTAGCTGGGGAGCAGTACTTC. It is translated as CASSLVALAGEQYF.

With respect to this clone: Other DNA sequences in the same sample also yield this CDR3. This chain connects TRBV4-2 to TRBJ2-7; perhaps TRBD2 as D (6 bases). Germline lookup yields CDR1 LGHNA and CDR2 YNFKEQ. CDR3 size: 18 residues. V lost 4 bases and J lost 0, with 22 bases in between. CDR3 bases: TGTGCCAGCAGCCCCGGTGGTAGCGGCAGGATGAGCTCCTACGAGCAGTACTTC. It codes for CASSPGGSGRMSSYEQYF.

This rearrangement joins TRBV28 to TRBJ1-4, with TRBD1 matching 8 bases. Germline V gene lookup returns CDR1 MDHEN and CDR2 SYDVKM. The CDR3 contains 16 residues. With V trimmed by 2 bases and J by 0 bases, 2 bases remained unmatched. In DNA, the CDR3 is TGTGCCAGCAGTTTAATACAGGGGGCAACTAATGAAAAACTGTTTTTT. Protein sequence: CASSLIQGATNEKLFF.

The V and J genes are TRBV11-2 and TRBJ1-6, with D unresolved. Per germline, CDR1 SGHAT and CDR2 FQNNGV. The CDR3 covers 16 residues. Trimming took off 2 bases at V and 1 base at J, with 9 bases between the two ends. The CDR3 bases are TGTGCCAGCAGCTTACAGGTTAGTTCCTATAATTCACCCCTCCACTTT. Its protein product is CASSLQVSSYNSPLHF.

Turning to this clone: In the same sample, other DNA sequences code for this CDR3. This chain uses TRBV6-1 with TRBJ2-1; weak D call: TRBD1 (5 bases). This CDR3 comprises 14 residues. Looked up from germline, CDR1 is MNHNS and CDR2 is SASEGT. With 6 bases removed from V and 0 bases from J, the gap between germline ends came to 9 bases. The CDR3 bases are TGTGCCAGCAGCACAGGAAGCTCCTACAATGAGCAGTTCTTC. It translates to CASSTGSSYNEQFF.

This clone was counted at least ten times. This chain links TRBV4-3 with TRBJ2-2, with 7 bases matching TRBD2. V lost 1 base, J lost 6 bases, and 8 bases stayed unmatched. The germline V gene has CDR1 LGHNA and CDR2 YSLEER. The CDR3 is 16 amino acids. The DNA for the CDR3 is TGCGCCAGCAGCCAAGGACTAGCTTGGATCTCCGGGGAGCTGTTTTTT. Protein product: CASSQGLAWISGELFF.

In this sample, this clone turned up many times. The chain couples TRBV5-1 to TRBJ2-1; TRBD1 agrees at 9 bases. Germline assignment: CDR1 SGHRS and CDR2 YFSETQ. This CDR3 contains 15 residues. V dropped 5 bases and J dropped 3; count of bases not matched to a gene: 6. CDR3 nucleotide sequence: TGCGCCAGCAGGGCCGGGACAGGGAACTACAATGAGCAGTTCTTC. Translation gives CASRAGTGNYNEQFF.

The chain has TRBV4-2 and TRBJ2-2, with 11 bases matching TRBD2. After removal of 5 bases from V and 13 bases from J, the junction contained 9 bases not matched to a gene. Germline-derived CDR1 and CDR2 are LGHNA and YNFKEQ. CDR3 length: 14 amino acids. CDR3 protein: CASSRGTSGRRLFF. CDR3 DNA: TGTGCCAGCAGCAGAGGGACTAGCGGTAGAAGGCTGTTTTTT.

This rearrangement joins TRBV11-1 to TRBJ2-7; D gene unclear. This CDR3 has 14 residues. CDR1 is SGHAT, CDR2 FQDESV, per germline (reference sequence). Trimming stripped 2 bases from V and 0 bases from J, with 8 bases between. DNA of the CDR3: TGTGCCAGCAGCTTATCCAGGTACTCCTACGAGCAGTACTTC. Its protein is CASSLSRYSYEQYF.

This clone was counted ten times or more. This sequence joins TRBV6-2 or TRBV6-3 and TRBJ2-5, with D hard to call. Trimming removed 5 bases from V and 3 bases from J, with 10 bases in between. Germline V CDR1 and CDR2: MNHEY, SVGEGT. This CDR3 has 13 residues. The CDR3 reads CASSPREEETQYF. CDR3 bases: TGTGCCAGCAGTCCCCGTGAAGAAGAGACCCAGTACTTC.

In the case of this clone: This may be a read error: a much more frequent sequence differs by one nucleotide. The gene calls are TRBV25-1 and TRBJ2-7; the D gene is possibly TRBD1 (5 bases). CDR1 is MGHDK, CDR2 SYGVNS, per germline. The length of the CDR3 is 14 residues. CDR3 amino acids: CASIGYRCDHDQYF. The CDR3 DNA sequence: TGTGCCAGCATAGGGTACAGGTGTGATCACGATCAGTACTTC.

The chain links TRBV7-8 to TRBJ2-5; 8 bases are a match to TRBD1. The junction had 10 bases not matched to a gene; V was cut back by 1 base and J by 6 bases. CDR3 length: 16 residues. Germline V gene data show CDR1 as SGHVS and CDR2 as FQNEAQ. The CDR3 nucleotides read TGTGCCAGCAGCTTAGGCGGACAGGGAGGAAAAAAGACCCAGTACTTC. Residues: CASSLGGQGGKKTQYF. The full variable domain, rest sourced from reference TRBV7-8 and TRBJ2-5, is GAGVSQSPRYKVAKRGQDVALRCDPISGHVSLFWYQQALGQGPEFLTYFQNEAQLDKSGLPSDRFFAERPEGSVSTLKIQRTQQEDSAVYLCASSLGGQGGKKTQYFGPGTRLLVL.

To note about this clone: The conserved phenylalanine or tryptophan normally closing the CDR3 is absent here, so this likely arose from a read error. The V and J genes are TRBV3-1 and TRBJ1-2, with D uncertain. Germline V gives CDR1 LGHDT, CDR2 YNNKEL (reference sequence). The CDR3 contains 15 residues. CDR3 residues: CASSLDRGFNYVYTS. The CDR3 DNA reads as TGTGCCAGCAGTCTTGACCGGGGTTTCAACTATGTCTACACCTCC.

About this clone: At one of its ends the junction is not consistent with the germline gene, which may arise from a read error. The chain has TRBV20-1 and TRBJ1-5; tentative D call: TRBD1 (6 bases). CDR1 DFQATT and CDR2 SNEGSKA come from the germline V gene (reference sequence). The CDR3 has 9 amino acids. The CDR3 loop is CSGGHPHHF. CDR3 sequence (DNA): TGCAGTGGGGGGCATCCCCATCATTTT.

This clone was seen many times. It may be a read error: a sequence one base away is much more abundant. The chain has TRBV19 and TRBJ2-1; 8 bases agree with TRBD2. The CDR3 consists of 15 residues. The germline gives CDR1 LNHDA, CDR2 SQIVND (reference sequence). J gave up 3 bases and V 1 base, and 2 bases lay outside the gene matches. This chain's CDR3 is CASSIGLACYNEQFF. For the CDR3, the DNA is TGTGCCAGTAGTATAGGACTAGCGTGCTACAATGAGCAGTTCTTC.

About this clone itself: A read error may account for a junction end that differs from germline. This chain connects TRBV6-1 to TRBJ2-6; a possible D gene is TRBD1 (5 bases). The CDR3 sequence is 18 residues long. Germline lookup yields CDR1 MNHNS and CDR2 SASEGT. This CDR3 reads CACSEVAQEISGANVLTF. In DNA form, the CDR3 reads TGTGCCTGCAGTGAAGTGGCACAGGAAATCTCTGGTGCCAACGTCCTGACTTTC.

At least ten counts were recorded for this clone. The rearrangement links TRBV3-1 to TRBJ2-5, with TRBD2 identical over 9 bases. CDR3 length: 15 amino acids. The germline gives CDR1 LGHDT, CDR2 YNNKEL (reference sequence). With 7 bases clipped from V and 7 bases from J, the junction kept 13 bases outside the gene matches. CDR3 sequence reads: CASTYHGTSQGTQYF. In DNA form, the CDR3 reads TGTGCCAGCACCTATCATGGGACTAGCCAGGGGACCCAGTACTTC.